The 6 T cell receptor beta chains below all came from one sample that was sequenced in a study of memory CD4+ T cells and cytomegalovirus serostatus. Generated by immunoSEQ multiplex PCR, the TCRdb table keeps only in-frame clones and is missing some. Of about 52,000 clones listed, around 82% are singletons. Single viable CD3+CD4+CD8-CD45RO+ cells were sorted as the memory CD4+ T cells. Sequences were obtained from memory CD4+ T cells from blood. These receptors all stem from an adult in good health and CMV-seropositive.

The rearrangement uses TRBV30 and TRBJ1-2; no reliable D call. Trimming removed 0 bases from V and 7 bases from J, with 6 bases in between. CDR3 size: 11 residues. CDR1 is GTSNPN and CDR2 is SVGIG in the germline V gene (reference sequence). The CDR3 protein is CAWSVTGGYTF. CDR3 sequence (DNA): TGTGCCTGGAGTGTTACGGGTGGCTACACCTTC.

The CDR3 region is CASSWQSHSGYTF. As DNA, the CDR3 is TGTGCCAGCAGTTGGCAGTCCCATTCAGGCTACACCTTC. The chain combines TRBV28 with TRBJ1-2; D ambiguous. This CDR3 spans 13 amino acids. Germline V lookup: CDR1 MDHEN, CDR2 SYDVKM. Trimming stripped 4 bases from V and 8 bases from J, with 14 bases between.

This rearrangement joins TRBV5-8 to TRBJ1-2; maybe TRBD1 (5 bases). Looked up from germline, CDR1 is SGHTS and CDR2 is YDEGEE. V gave up 5 bases and J gave up 3 bases, with 14 bases separating them. CDR3 length: 14 amino acids. The DNA of the CDR3 is TGTGCCAGCAGACGGGGACGGGGCGACTATGGCTACACCTTC. Its translation is CASRRGRGDYGYTF. The full variable domain, its missing parts supplied by reference TRBV5-8 and TRBJ1-2, is EAGVTQSPTHLIKTRGQQATLRCSPISGHTSVYWYQQALGLGLQFLLWYDEGEERNRGNFPPRFSGRQFPNYSSELNVNALELEDSALYLCASRRGRGDYGYTFGSGTRLTVV.

The chain combines TRBV6-6 with TRBJ2-2; weak D call: TRBD2 (5 bases). V was trimmed by 7 bases and J by 2 bases, leaving 14 bases between them. Germline CDR1 and CDR2: MNHNY and SVGAGI (reference sequence). The CDR3 spans 15 residues. In nucleotides, the CDR3 is TGTGCCAGCACGGAGAAGCGGATAAACACCGGGGAGCTGTTTTTT. Translation: CASTEKRINTGELFF.

The chain joins TRBV7-2 to TRBJ1-3; D is ambiguous. This CDR3 has 14 residues. V dropped 2 bases and J dropped 4 bases, with 9 bases sitting between them. In germline, CDR1 is SGHTA, CDR2 FQGNSA. CDR3 DNA: TGTGCCAGCAGCTTATCTTGGGTCGGAAACACCATATATTTT. Residues: CASSLSWVGNTIYF.

V gene TRBV19 combines with J gene TRBJ1-5; TRBD1 matches at 8 bases. Per germline, CDR1 LNHDA and CDR2 SQIVND (reference sequence). V gave up 5 bases and J gave up 3 bases; unmatched junction bases: 9. The CDR3 spans 16 residues. The CDR3 here is CASSLLQGGVNQPQHF. The CDR3 DNA follows: TGTGCCAGTAGTTTATTACAGGGGGGGGTCAATCAGCCCCAGCATTTT. The full variable domain, rest sourced from reference TRBV19 and TRBJ1-5, is DGGITQSPKYLFRKEGQNVTLSCEQNLNHDAMYWYRQDPGQGLRLIYYSQIVNDFQKGDIAEGYSVSREKKESFPLTVTSAQKNPTAFYLCASSLLQGGVNQPQHFGDGTRLSIL.